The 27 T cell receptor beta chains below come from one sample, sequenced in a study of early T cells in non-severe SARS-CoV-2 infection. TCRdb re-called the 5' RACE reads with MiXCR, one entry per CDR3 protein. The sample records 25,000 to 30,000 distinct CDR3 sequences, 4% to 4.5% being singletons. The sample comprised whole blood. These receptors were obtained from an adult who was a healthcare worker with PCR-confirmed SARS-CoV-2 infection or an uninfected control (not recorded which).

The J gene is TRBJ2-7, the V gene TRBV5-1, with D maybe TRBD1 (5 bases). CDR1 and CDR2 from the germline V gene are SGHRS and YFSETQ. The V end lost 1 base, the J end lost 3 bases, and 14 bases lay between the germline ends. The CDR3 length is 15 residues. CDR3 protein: CASSLRQGINYEQYF. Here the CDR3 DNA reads TGCGCCAGCAGCTTGAGGCAGGGAATCAACTACGAGCAGTACTTC.

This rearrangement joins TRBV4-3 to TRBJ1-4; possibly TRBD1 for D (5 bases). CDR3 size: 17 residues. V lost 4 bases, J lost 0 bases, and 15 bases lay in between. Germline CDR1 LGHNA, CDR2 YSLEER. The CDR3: CASSRGRGTSTNEKLFF. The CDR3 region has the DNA TGCGCCAGCAGCCGCGGTAGGGGAACTTCAACTAATGAAAAACTGTTTTTT.

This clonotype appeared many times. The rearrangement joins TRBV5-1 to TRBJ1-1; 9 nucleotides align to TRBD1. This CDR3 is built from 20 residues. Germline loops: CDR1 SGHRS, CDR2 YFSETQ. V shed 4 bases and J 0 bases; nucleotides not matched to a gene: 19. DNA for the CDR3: TGCGCCAGCAGCCTAATTGGGGCCACAGGGGGCGTGGGTCTGAACACTGAAGCTTTCTTT. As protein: CASSLIGATGGVGLNTEAFF.

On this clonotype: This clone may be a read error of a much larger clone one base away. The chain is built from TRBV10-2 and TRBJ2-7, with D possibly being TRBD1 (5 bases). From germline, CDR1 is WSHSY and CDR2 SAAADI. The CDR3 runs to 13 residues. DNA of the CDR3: TGCGCCGTTATTCCAGGGTCCTCCTACGTGCAGTACTTC. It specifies CAVIPGSSYVQYF.

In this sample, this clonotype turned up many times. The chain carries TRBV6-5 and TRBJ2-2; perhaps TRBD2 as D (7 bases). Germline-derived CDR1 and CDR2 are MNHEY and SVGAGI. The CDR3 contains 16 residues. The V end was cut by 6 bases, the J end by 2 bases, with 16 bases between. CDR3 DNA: TGTGCCAGCAGATTAACGGGGGGCTATAACACCGGGGAGCTGTTTTTT. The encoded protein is CASRLTGGYNTGELFF.

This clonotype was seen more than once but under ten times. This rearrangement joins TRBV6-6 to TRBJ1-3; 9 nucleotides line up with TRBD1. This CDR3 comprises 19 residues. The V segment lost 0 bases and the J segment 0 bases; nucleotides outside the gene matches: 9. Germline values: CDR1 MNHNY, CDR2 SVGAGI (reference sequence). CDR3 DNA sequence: TGTGCCAGCAGTTACTCCATACCGGGACAGGGACTCTCTGGAAACACCATATATTTT. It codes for CASSYSIPGQGLSGNTIYF.

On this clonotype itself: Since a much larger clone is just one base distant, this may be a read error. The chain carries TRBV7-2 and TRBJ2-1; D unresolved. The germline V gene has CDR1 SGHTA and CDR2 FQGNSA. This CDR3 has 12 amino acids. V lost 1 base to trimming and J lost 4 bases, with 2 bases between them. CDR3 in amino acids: CTSSLDYNEQFF. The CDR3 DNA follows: TGTACCAGCAGCTTAGATTACAATGAGCAGTTCTTC.

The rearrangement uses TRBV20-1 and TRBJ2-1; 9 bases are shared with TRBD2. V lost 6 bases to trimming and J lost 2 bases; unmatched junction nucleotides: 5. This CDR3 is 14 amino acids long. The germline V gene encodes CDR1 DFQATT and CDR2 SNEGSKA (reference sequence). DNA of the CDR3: TGCAGTGCGTCGCTAGCGGGGACCTACAATGAGCAGTTCTTC. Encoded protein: CSASLAGTYNEQFF.

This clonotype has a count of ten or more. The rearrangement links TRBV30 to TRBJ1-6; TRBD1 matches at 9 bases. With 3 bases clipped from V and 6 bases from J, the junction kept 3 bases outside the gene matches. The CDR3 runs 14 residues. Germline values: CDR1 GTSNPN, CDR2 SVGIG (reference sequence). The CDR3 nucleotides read TGTGCCTGGAGCATGGGACAGGGTAATTCACCCCTCCACTTT. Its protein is CAWSMGQGNSPLHF.

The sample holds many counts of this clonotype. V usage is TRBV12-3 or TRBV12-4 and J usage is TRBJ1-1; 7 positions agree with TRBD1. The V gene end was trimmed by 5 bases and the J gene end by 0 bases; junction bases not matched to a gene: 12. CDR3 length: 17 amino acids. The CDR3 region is CASSPRGGRGMNTEAFF. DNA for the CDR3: TGTGCCAGCAGTCCCAGGGGGGGCAGGGGAATGAACACTGAAGCTTTCTTT.

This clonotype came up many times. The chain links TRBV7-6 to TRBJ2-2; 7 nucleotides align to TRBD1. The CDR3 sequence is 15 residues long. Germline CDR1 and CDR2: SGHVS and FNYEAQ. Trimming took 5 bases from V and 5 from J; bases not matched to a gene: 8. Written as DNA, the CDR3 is TGTGCCAGCAGCCCTCAGGGGGAGTCAACCGGGGAGCTGTTTTTT. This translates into CASSPQGESTGELFF.

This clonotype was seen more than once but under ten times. CDR3 sequence reads: CASSRDSPHQPQHF. CDR3 DNA: TGTGCCAGTTCCCGGGACAGTCCACATCAGCCCCAGCATTTT. The V gene is TRBV19, the J gene TRBJ1-5; 7 positions agree with TRBD1. After removal of 8 bases from V and 5 bases from J, the junction contained 9 bases not matched to a gene. This CDR3 contains 14 residues. Germline V gives CDR1 LNHDA, CDR2 SQIVND (reference sequence).

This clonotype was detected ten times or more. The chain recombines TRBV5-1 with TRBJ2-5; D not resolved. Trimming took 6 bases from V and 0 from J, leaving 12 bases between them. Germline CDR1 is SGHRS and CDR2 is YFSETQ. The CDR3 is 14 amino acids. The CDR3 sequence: CASTHRSYQETQYF. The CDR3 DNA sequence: TGCGCCAGCACCCACCGATCGTACCAAGAGACCCAGTACTTC.

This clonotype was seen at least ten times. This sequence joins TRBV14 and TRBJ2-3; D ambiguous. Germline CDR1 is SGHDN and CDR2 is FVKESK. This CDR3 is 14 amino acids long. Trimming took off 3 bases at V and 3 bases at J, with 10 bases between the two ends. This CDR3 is CASSQGIWTDTQYF. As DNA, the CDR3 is TGTGCCAGCAGCCAGGGGATTTGGACAGATACGCAGTATTTT.

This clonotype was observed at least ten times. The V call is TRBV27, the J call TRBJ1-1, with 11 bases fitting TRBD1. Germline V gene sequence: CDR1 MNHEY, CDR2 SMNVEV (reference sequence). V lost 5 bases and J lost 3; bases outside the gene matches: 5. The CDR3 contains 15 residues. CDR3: CASSHGTGGDTEAFF. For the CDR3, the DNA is TGTGCCAGCAGTCATGGGACAGGGGGGGACACTGAAGCTTTCTTT.

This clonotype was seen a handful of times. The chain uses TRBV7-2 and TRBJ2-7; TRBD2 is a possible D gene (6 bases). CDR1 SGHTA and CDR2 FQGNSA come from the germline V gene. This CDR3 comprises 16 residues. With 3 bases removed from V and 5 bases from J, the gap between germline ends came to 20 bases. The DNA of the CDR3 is TGTGCCAGCAGCTTGTCGCCTCTGACTAGTTTTAACGAGCAGTACTTC. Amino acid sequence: CASSLSPLTSFNEQYF.

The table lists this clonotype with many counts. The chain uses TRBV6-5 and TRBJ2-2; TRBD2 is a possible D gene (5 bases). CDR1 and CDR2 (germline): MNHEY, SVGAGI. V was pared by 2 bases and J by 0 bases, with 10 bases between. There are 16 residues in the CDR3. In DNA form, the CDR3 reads TGTGCCAGCAGTTACCGGGATCTCGCGAACACCGGGGAGCTGTTTTTT. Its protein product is CASSYRDLANTGELFF.

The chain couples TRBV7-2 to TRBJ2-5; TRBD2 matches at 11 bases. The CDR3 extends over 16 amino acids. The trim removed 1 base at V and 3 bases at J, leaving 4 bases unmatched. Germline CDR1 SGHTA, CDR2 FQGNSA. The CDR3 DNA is TGTGCCAGCAGCTTAGGGCCGGGACTAGCGGAAGAGACCCAGTACTTC. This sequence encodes CASSLGPGLAEETQYF.

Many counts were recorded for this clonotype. The CDR3 region has the DNA TGTGCCAGCAGAGATCCGGGACAGGGAAAGACTAATGAAAAACTGTTTTTT. Translation gives CASRDPGQGKTNEKLFF. The chain joins TRBV12-3 or TRBV12-4 to TRBJ1-4; 9 positions match TRBD1. This CDR3 has 17 residues. With V trimmed by 6 bases and J by 2 bases, 10 bases remained unmatched.

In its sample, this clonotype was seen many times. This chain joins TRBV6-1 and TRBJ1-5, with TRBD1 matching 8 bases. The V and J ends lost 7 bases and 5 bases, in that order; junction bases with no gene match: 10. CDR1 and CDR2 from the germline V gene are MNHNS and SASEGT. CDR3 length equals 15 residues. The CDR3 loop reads CASTRNRGRDQPQHF. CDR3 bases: TGTGCCAGCACCCGTAACAGGGGGAGGGATCAGCCCCAGCATTTT.

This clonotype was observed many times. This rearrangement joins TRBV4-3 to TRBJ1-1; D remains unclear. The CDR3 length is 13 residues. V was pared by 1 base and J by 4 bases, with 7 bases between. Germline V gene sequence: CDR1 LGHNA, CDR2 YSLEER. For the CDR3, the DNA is TGCGCCAGCAGCCAAGGGTTAAGCACTGAAGCTTTCTTT. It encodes CASSQGLSTEAFF.

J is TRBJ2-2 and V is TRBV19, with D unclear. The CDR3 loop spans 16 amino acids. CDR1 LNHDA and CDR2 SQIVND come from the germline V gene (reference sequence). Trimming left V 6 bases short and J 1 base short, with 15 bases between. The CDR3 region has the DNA TGTGCCAGTAGACCCCCTGGGTGGCGGAACACCGGGGAGCTGTTTTTT. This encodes CASRPPGWRNTGELFF.

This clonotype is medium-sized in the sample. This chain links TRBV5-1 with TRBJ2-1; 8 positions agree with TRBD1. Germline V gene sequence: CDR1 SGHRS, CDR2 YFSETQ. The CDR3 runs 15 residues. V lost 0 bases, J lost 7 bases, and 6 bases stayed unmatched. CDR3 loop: CASSLGQGQVNEQFF. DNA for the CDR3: TGCGCCAGCAGCTTGGGACAGGGGCAGGTGAATGAGCAGTTCTTC.

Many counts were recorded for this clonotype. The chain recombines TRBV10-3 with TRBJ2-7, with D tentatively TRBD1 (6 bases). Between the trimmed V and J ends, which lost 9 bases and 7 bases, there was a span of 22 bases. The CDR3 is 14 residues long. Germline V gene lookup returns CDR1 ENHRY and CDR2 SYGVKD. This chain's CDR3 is CAIRNEGVVGEQYF. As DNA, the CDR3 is TGTGCCATTAGGAACGAGGGGGTCGTAGGAGAGCAGTACTTC.

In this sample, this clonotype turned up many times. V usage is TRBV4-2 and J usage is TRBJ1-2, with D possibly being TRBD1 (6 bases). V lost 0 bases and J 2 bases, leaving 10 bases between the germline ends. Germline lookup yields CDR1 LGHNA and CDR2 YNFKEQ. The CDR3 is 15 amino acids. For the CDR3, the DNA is TGTGCCAGCAGCCAAGAATGGACAGCCAACTATGGCTACACCTTC. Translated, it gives CASSQEWTANYGYTF.

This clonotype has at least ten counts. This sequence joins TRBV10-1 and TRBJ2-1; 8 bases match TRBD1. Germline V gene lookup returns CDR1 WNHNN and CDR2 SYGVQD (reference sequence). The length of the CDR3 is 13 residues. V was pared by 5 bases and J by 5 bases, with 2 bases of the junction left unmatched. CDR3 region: CASSLQGDNEQFF. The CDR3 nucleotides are TGCGCCAGCAGTCTACAGGGGGACAATGAGCAGTTCTTC.

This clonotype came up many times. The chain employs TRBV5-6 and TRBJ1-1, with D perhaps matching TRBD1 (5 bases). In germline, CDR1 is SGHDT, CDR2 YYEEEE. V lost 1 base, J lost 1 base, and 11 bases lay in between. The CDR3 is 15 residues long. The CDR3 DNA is TGTGCCAGCAGCTTGTTCGGCAGGGCGAACACTGAAGCTTTCTTT. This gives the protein CASSLFGRANTEAFF.